Described below is a single T cell receptor beta chain sequence and its context. V dropped 1 base and J dropped 6; count of bases not matched to a gene: 3. Germline V lookup: CDR1 SEHNR, CDR2 FQNEAQ (reference sequence). This CDR3 spans 14 amino acids. Generated by immunoSEQ multiplex PCR, the TCRdb table keeps only in-frame clones and is missing some. The table has 200,000 to 250,000 clones, 82% seen once. The data originate from a study of blood T cell repertoires in COVID-19. Study at large: In each case, the material was cDNA or gDNA derived from T cells, B-cell-depleted T cells, or PBMCs.

The clonotype comes from a woman aged 70-85 years with COVID-19, enrolled during active disease. V usage is TRBV7-9 and J usage is TRBJ1-2, with 9 bases matching TRBD1. Specimen: peripheral blood. CDR3 nucleotide sequence: TGTGCCAGCAGCTTAGACAGGGGGCAAAATGGCTACACCTTC. Its protein product is CASSLDRGQNGYTF.